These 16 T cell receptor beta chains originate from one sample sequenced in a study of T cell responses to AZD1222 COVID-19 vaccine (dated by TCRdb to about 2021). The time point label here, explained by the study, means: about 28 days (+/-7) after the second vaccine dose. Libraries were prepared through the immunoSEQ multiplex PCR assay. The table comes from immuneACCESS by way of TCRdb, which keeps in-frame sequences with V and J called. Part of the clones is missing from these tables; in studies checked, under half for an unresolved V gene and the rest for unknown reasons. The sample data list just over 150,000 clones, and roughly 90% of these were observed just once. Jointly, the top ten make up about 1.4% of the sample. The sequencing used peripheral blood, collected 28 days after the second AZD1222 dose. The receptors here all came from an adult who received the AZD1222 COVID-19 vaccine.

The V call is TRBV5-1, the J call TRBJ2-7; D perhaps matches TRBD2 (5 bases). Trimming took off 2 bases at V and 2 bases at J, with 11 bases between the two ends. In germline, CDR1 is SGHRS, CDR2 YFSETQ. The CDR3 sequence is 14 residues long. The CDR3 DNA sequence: TGCGCCAGCAGCTTCGGACTGGTGACCTACGAGCAGTACTTC. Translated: CASSFGLVTYEQYF.

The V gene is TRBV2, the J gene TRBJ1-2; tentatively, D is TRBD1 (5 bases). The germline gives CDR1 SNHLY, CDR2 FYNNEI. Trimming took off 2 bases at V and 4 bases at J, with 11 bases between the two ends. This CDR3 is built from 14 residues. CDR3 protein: CASSENRGIYGYTF. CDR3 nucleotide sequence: TGTGCCAGCAGTGAAAATCGGGGGATCTATGGCTACACCTTC.

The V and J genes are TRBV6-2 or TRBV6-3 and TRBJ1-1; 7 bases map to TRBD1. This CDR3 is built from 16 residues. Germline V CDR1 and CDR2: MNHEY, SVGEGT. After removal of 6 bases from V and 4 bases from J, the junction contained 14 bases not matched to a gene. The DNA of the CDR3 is TGTGCCAGCAGCACACAGGGGTCCTTATTCTTCACTGAAGCTTTCTTT. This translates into CASSTQGSLFFTEAFF.

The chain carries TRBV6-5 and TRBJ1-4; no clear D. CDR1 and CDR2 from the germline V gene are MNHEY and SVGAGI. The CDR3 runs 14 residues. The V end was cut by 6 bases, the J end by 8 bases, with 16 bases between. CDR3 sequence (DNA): TGTGCCAGCAGCCGCCCGGAGCTAGGGGAAAAACTGTTTTTT. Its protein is CASSRPELGEKLFF.

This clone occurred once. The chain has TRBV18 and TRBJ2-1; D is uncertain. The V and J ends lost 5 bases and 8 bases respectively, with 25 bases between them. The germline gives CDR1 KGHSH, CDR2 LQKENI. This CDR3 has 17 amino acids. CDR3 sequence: CASSSPGQRIYWDEQFF. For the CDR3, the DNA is TGTGCCAGCTCATCCCCGGGCCAACGGATCTACTGGGATGAGCAGTTCTTC.

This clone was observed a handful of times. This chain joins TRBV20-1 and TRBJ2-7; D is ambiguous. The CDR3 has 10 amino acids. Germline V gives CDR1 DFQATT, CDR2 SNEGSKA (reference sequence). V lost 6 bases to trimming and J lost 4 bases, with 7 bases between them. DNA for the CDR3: TGCAGTGCCTCCCATTACGAGCAGTACTTC. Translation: CSASHYEQYF.

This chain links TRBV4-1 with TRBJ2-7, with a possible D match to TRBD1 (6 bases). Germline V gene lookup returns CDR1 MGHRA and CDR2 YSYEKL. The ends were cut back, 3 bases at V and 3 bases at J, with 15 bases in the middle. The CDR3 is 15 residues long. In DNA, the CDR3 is TGCGCCAGCAGCCAGCCCGGACAGAGGGGCTACGAGCAGTACTTC. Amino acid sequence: CASSQPGQRGYEQYF.

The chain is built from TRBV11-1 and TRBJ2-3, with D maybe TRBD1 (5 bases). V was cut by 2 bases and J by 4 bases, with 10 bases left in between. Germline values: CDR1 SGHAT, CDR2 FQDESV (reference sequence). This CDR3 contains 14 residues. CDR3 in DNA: TGTGCCAGCAGCTTAAGTCAGGGCGCAGATACGCAGTATTTT. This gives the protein CASSLSQGADTQYF.

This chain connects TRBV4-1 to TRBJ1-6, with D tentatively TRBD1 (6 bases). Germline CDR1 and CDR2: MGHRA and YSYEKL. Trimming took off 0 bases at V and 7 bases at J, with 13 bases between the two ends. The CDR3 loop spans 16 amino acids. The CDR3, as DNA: TGCGCCAGCAGCCAAGATGGGGGGCAGGGAAATTCACCCCTCCACTTT. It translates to CASSQDGGQGNSPLHF.

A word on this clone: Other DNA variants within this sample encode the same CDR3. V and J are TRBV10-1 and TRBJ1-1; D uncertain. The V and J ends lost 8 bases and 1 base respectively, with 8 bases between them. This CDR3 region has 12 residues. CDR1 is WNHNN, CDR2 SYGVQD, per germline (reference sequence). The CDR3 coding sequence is TGCGCCAGCTCAGACAAGAACACTGAAGCTTTCTTT. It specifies CASSDKNTEAFF.

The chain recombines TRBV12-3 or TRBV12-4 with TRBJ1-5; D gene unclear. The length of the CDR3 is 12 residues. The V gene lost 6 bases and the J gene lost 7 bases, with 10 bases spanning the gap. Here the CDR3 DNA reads TGTGCCAGCAGCTGGGAAGGGCAGCCCCAGCATTTT. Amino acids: CASSWEGQPQHF.

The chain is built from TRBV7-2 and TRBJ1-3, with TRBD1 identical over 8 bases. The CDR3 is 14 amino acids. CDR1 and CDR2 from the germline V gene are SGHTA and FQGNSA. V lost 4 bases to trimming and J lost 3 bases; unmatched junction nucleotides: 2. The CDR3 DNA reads TGTGCCAGCAGCTCGACAGGGGATGGAAACACCATATATTTT. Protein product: CASSSTGDGNTIYF.

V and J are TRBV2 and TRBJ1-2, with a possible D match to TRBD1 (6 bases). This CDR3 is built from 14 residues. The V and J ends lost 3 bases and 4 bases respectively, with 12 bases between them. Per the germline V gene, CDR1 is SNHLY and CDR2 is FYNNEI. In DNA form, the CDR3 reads TGTGCCAGCAGTGATTCAGGGGACCTCTATGGCTACACCTTC. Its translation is CASSDSGDLYGYTF. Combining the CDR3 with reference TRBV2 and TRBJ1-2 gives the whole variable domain EPEVTQTPSHQVTQMGQEVILRCVPISNHLYFYWYRQILGQKVEFLVSFYNNEISEKSEIFDDQFSVERPDGSNFTLKIRSTKLEDSAMYFCASSDSGDLYGYTFGSGTRLTVV.

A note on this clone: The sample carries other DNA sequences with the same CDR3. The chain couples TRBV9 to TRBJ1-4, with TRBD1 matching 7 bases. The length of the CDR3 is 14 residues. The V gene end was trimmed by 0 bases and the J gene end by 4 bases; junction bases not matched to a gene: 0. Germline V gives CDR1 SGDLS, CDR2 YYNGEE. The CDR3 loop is CASSVGDSNEKLFF. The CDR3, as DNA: TGTGCCAGCAGCGTAGGGGACAGTAATGAAAAACTGTTTTTT.

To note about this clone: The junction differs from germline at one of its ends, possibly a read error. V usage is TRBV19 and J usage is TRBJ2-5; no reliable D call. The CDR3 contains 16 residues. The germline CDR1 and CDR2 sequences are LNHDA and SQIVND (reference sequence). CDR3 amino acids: CASSIAVTAPEETQYF. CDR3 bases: TGTGCCAGTAGCATAGCTGTTACGGCACCGGAGGAGACCCAGTACTTC.

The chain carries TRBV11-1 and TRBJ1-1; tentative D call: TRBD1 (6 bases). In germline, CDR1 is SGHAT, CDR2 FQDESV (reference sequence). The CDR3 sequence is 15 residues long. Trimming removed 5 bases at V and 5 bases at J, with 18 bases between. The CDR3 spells CASSPLTGRRTEAFF. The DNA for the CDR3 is TGTGCCAGCAGCCCATTAACAGGGAGAAGAACTGAAGCTTTCTTT.